This is a list of T cell receptor beta chains from one sample in a study of shared clonotypes between healthy human individuals. The method was immunoSEQ multiplex PCR; TCRdb's version includes in-frame clones alone and lacks a portion of them. The table records fewer than 850,000 clones, about two thirds of them present only once. The source material was memory CD4+ T cells sorted from blood. Receptor source: a woman aged 25 to 39 in good health. The CDR3 runs from the conserved cysteine through the conserved F or W. The D gene is left open where the match is weak. A clone size is listed for some rows: how often the clone was seen (once, few, many), or a class if it is expanded.

-	-	TRBV5-1	TRBJ2-3	TGCGCCAGCAGCGAATTAGGAAGCACAGATACGCAGTATTTT	CASSELGSTDTQYF
-	-	TRBV6-5	TRBJ2-6	TGTGCCAGCTCGTACTCTGGGGCCAACGTCCTGACTTTC	CASSYSGANVLTF
TRBD2	-	TRBV5-1	TRBJ2-3	TGCGCCAGCAGCTTGAGACTAGCGGGATCAGATACGCAGTATTTT	CASSLRLAGSDTQYF
-	few	TRBV7-3	TRBJ2-3	TGTGCCAGCAGCTTAGGGGCGTTCACTAGCACAGATACGCAGTATTTT	CASSLGAFTSTDTQYF
-	few	TRBV6-6	TRBJ1-5	TGTGCCAGCAGACCCGACAGGTCCAGCAATCAGCCCCAGCATTTT	CASRPDRSSNQPQHF
TRBD1	few	TRBV28	TRBJ1-1	TGTGCCAGCAGTGGTCCCGGGACAGGGATGAACACTGAAGCTTTCTTT	CASSGPGTGMNTEAFF
-	few	TRBV7-9	TRBJ1-3	TGTGCCAGCAGCTTAGAGGGGACCTACTCTGGAAACACCATATATTTT	CASSLEGTYSGNTIYF
TRBD1	-	TRBV19	TRBJ2-5	TGTGCCAGTAGGCCTGACAGGGGGCAAGAGACCCAGTACTTC	CASRPDRGQETQYF
TRBD1	-	TRBV11-3	TRBJ2-1	TGTGCCAGCAGCTACAGGGGGAATGAGCAGTTCTTC	CASSYRGNEQFF
-	-	TRBV11-2	TRBJ2-5	TGTGCCAGCAGCCTTCAAGAGACCCAGTACTTC	CASSLQETQYF
-	-	TRBV19	TRBJ1-5	TGTGCCAGTAGCAGGACAGTTAGCAATCAGCCCCAGCATTTT	CASSRTVSNQPQHF
TRBD2	-	TRBV12-5	TRBJ2-2	TGTGCTAGTGGTTTGGACCCCTTACTAGCGGGAGGCACGAACACCGGGGAGCTGTTTTTT	CASGLDPLLAGGTNTGELFF
TRBD2	-	TRBV6-5	TRBJ2-5	TGTGCCAGCAGTTACCGTAGCGGGCACCAAGAGACCCAGTACTTC	CASSYRSGHQETQYF
-	-	TRBV5-1	TRBJ2-2	TGCGCCAGCAGCTTGGTGGTGGACTCCGGGGAGCTGTTTTTT	CASSLVVDSGELFF
-	-	TRBV19	TRBJ2-2	TGTGCCAGTCGCATGGCTGGGGGGAACACCGGGGAGCTGTTTTTT	CASRMAGGNTGELFF
-	once	TRBV9	TRBJ2-7	TGTGCCAGCAGCGTAGGGGGGCGGACGTCCTACGAGCAGTACTTC	CASSVGGRTSYEQYF
-	few	TRBV5-6	TRBJ2-1	TGTGCCAGCAGCTCCTACAATGAGCAGTTCTTC	CASSSYNEQFF